This T cell receptor beta chain was identified in a study of cytomegalovirus exposure and HLA in healthy donors (dated by TCRdb to about 2017). About the study as a whole: The roughly 650 repertoires of the first cohort and the 95 to 150 validation repertoires were produced on the same platform, according to a later analysis. To predict cytomegalovirus infection status, the study brought together high-throughput TCR immunosequencing, statistical association of individual TCRs with disease status, and machine learning. The aim of the study was to test whether cataloging public T cell receptors could identify signatures of past pathogen exposure. In addition to the first cohort of roughly 670 subjects, a separate validation cohort of approximately 110 different subjects was used. On the study overall, not on this receptor specifically: The study listed around 160 TCR beta chains as associated with cytomegalovirus. Across donors, most TCR sequences were observed very rarely, whereas some public TCRs were present in many individuals. All 120 or so repertoires were used to score co-occurrence in the validation cohort in a later analysis, because that analysis had no HLA typing for the cohort. In vitro tests confirmed that a few of the cytomegalovirus-associated TCR beta chains recognize cytomegalovirus antigens. In both the original and validation cohorts, the classifier was reported to diagnose cytomegalovirus status with high specificity and sensitivity. In a later analysis, TCRs clustered in the first cohort were found to also tend to co-occur in the 130 or so validation repertoires, with 90% to 95% of cluster scores above 0. The authors suggested that the approach could potentially be generalized to other disease states and immunological phenotypes.

Remarks on this clone: The antigen it recognizes is unknown. Per-base qualities were not stored, and no clone one base away is much larger.

Donors formed part of the validation cohort, which comprised 120 subjects and was distinct from the first cohort of several hundred subjects. Looking up the germline V gene yields CDR1 MGHRA and CDR2 YSYEKL. CDR3 length: 15 amino acids, cysteine to phenylalanine. The sequence is cut down to CDR3 DNA, 45 bases in frame from base 1. V has 0 bases trimmed and J has 0 bases trimmed; junction bases matching no gene number 2. Preparation of the library involved the immunoSEQ multiplex PCR assay. As for the authors' bioinformatics: A statistical classification framework was built for diagnosing cytomegalovirus status from the catalog of TCR beta chain sequences. TCRdb provides this immuneACCESS table in a form limited to in-frame rearrangements. Some clones are lacking; in checked studies, under half of them reflect an unresolved V gene, and why the rest are absent is not known. V and J calls and clone size are given by that table; D and trimming were obtained from the DNA. This sample has approximately 200,000 clones in its table, and about 91% of those were observed once. The ten biggest clones cover 2.9% of the sample.

Sequencing input: PBMCs. This sequence was found in a woman between 18 and 29 years old in good health and CMV-seronegative. The rearranged chain carries TRBV4-1 and TRBJ2-7, and TRBD2 aligns with 7 junction nucleotides. The CDR3 reads CASSQERTSSYEQYF. The nucleotide sequence reads TGCGCCAGCAGCCAAGAACGGACTAGCTCCTACGAGCAGTACTTC.